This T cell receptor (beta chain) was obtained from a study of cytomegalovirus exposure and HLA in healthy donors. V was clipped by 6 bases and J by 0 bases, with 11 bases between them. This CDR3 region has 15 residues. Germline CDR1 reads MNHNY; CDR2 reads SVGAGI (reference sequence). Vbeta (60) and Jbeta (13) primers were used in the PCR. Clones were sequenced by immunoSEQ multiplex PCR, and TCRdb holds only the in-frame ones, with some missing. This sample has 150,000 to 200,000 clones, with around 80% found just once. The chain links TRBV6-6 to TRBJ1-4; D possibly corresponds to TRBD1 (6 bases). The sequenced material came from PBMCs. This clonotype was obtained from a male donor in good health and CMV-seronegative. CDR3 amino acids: CASRPRTATNEKLFF. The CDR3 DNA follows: TGTGCCAGCAGGCCTCGGACAGCAACTAATGAAAAACTGTTTTTT.